This T cell receptor (beta chain) was identified during a study of beta chain features in type 1 diabetes. Study-level information: There were 90 million to 110 million sorted cells examined across all samples. General study findings and limits: A moderate, significant TCRB CDR3 shortening appeared in type 1 diabetes across four CD4+ subsets. Healthy donors had naive, central memory and Treg TCRB repertoires that appeared less similar than those seen among patients. Lower insertion and higher deletion counts appeared at VDJ junctions in type 1 diabetes patients.

The germline V and J ends were trimmed by 1 base and 4 bases, with 18 bases remaining between them. The CDR3 runs to 16 residues. Germline values: CDR1 SGHDT, CDR2 YYEEEE. As to this clone: The antigen is unknown.

Expressed TCRB transcripts were sequenced because the entire RNA isolate underwent reverse transcription. The study sequenced naive, central memory and regulatory T cell samples to an average of about 3.57 million reads. Sequenced by immunoSEQ multiplex PCR; TCRdb stores in-frame clones only, minus some. Of some 240,000 clones in the sample, roughly 17% are singletons; the top ten hold approximately 0.087%. The chain combines TRBV5-6 with TRBJ2-7; D possibly uses TRBD1 or TRBD2 (5 bases each). Sequencing was performed on naive CD4+ T cells from blood. The source is a man aged 25 to 45 with type 1 diabetes. CDR3: CASSLPGTPSRYEQYF. CDR3 bases: TGTGCCAGCAGCTTGCCCGGGACCCCAAGTCGATACGAGCAGTACTTC.